This T cell receptor (beta chain) comes out of a study of control samples from healthy donors and cancer patients. Germline CDR1 and CDR2: SGHRS and YFSETQ. This CDR3 contains 13 residues. V was shortened by 1 base and J by 4 bases, with 7 bases between the two germline ends. Sequenced by immunoSEQ multiplex PCR; TCRdb stores in-frame clones only, minus some. The table has 75,000 to 95,000 clones, 70% to 90% seen once. The sequenced material came from blood. The chain employs TRBV5-1 and TRBJ2-3; D gene unclear. This TCR came from a woman aged 50 to 60 in good health. The CDR3 here is CASSLTNPDTQYF. DNA for the CDR3: TGCGCCAGCAGCTTGACCAACCCAGATACGCAGTATTTT.